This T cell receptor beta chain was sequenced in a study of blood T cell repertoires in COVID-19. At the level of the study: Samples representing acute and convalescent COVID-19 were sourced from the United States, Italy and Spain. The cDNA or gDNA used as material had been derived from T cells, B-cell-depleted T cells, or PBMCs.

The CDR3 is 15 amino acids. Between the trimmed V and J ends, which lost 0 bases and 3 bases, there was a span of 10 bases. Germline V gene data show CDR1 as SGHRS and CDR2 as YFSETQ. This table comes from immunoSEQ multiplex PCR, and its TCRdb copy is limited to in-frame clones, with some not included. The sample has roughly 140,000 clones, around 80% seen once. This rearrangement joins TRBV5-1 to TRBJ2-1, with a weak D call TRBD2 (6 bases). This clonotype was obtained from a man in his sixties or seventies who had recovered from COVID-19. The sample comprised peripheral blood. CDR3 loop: CASSLAGVGYNEQFF. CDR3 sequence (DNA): TGCGCCAGCAGCTTGGCGGGAGTTGGCTACAATGAGCAGTTCTTC. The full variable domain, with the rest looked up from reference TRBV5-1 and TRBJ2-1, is KAGVTQTPRYLIKTRGQQVTLSCSPISGHRSVSWYQQTPGQGLQFLFEYFSETQRNKGNFPGRFSGRQFSNSRSEMNVSTLELGDSALYLCASSLAGVGYNEQFFGPGTRLTVL.